The rows below give T cell receptor beta chains drawn from one sample of a study of blood T cells in healthy people across ages. TCRdb reprocessed the 5' RACE reads with MiXCR, giving one entry per CDR3 protein. The sample lists approximately 960,000 distinct CDR3 sequences; under 35% were seen once. Another study also made use of these data, one on T cells of mothers and their children.

The source material was blood. The receptors derive from a middle-aged woman in good health. The conserved cysteine and the conserved F or W are not part of the CDR3 here. Size is omitted from some rows. Given values are once, few, many or a class for expanded clones.

V gene: TRBV7-2; clone size: NA; CDR3 protein: ASSLGLVMERPQH
V gene: TRBV2; clone size: few; CDR3 protein: ASSPDRGNQETQY
V gene: TRBV20-1; clone size: NA; CDR3 protein: SDTSGGIDTRY
V gene: TRBV20-1; clone size: NA; CDR3 protein: SANLVGADTQY
V gene: TRBV15; clone size: NA; CDR3 protein: VTSRIRSSYEQY
V gene: TRBV11-2; clone size: NA; CDR3 protein: ASSPQGTGERF
V gene: TRBV20-1; clone size: NA; CDR3 protein: SAIGFHTKSSHSNQPQH
V gene: TRBV27; clone size: NA; CDR3 protein: ASSLSLGIQPQH
V gene: TRBV11-2; clone size: NA; CDR3 protein: ASSLEVGGLYEQY
V gene: TRBV2; clone size: NA; CDR3 protein: ASSEVRSAEAF
V gene: TRBV27; clone size: NA; CDR3 protein: ASRVTGVVDYGYT
V gene: TRBV6-1; clone size: few; CDR3 protein: ASSEEVGSGWSALH
V gene: TRBV27; clone size: NA; CDR3 protein: ASSLGRNSYEQY
V gene: TRBV6-5; clone size: few; CDR3 protein: ASSYGRTGRLPGELF
V gene: TRBV6-6; clone size: few; CDR3 protein: ASNPGGHATEAF
V gene: TRBV3-1; clone size: many; CDR3 protein: ASSQVVGGGYNEQF
V gene: TRBV5-4; clone size: few; CDR3 protein: ASSFSYEQF
V gene: TRBV12-3/TRBV12-4; clone size: NA; CDR3 protein: ASSRGGTGEKLF
V gene: TRBV18; clone size: NA; CDR3 protein: ASSPGQGTNIRY
V gene: TRBV10-3; clone size: NA; CDR3 protein: AITEGQYTEAF
V gene: TRBV5-1; clone size: NA; CDR3 protein: ASSLLGGAETQY
V gene: TRBV29-1; clone size: many; CDR3 protein: SVDGDRASTREETQY
V gene: TRBV7-2; clone size: few; CDR3 protein: ASSLAWGAYEQY
V gene: TRBV7-9; clone size: NA; CDR3 protein: ASSLGGGPGEQF
V gene: TRBV7-9; clone size: few; CDR3 protein: ASSPTWTGRETQY
V gene: TRBV12-3/TRBV12-4; clone size: NA; CDR3 protein: ASSPARASADTEY
V gene: TRBV7-8; clone size: NA; CDR3 protein: ASSLGRQGRFSNEKLF
V gene: TRBV19; clone size: NA; CDR3 protein: ASSNPSGVVYEQF
V gene: TRBV7-2; clone size: NA; CDR3 protein: ASSLGSYMYNEQY
V gene: TRBV12-3/TRBV12-4; clone size: many; CDR3 protein: ASSLGGTGGGYT
V gene: TRBV5-5; clone size: NA; CDR3 protein: ASSFNSPNNEQF
V gene: TRBV7-2; clone size: few; CDR3 protein: ASSPGLNTGELF
V gene: TRBV19; clone size: many; CDR3 protein: ASSGLGSDSYEQY
V gene: TRBV3-1; clone size: NA; CDR3 protein: ASSQGTGGSEAF
V gene: TRBV9; clone size: many; CDR3 protein: ASSGRASFYNEQF
V gene: TRBV7-9; clone size: few; CDR3 protein: ASSRMGGGNYGYT
V gene: TRBV15; clone size: NA; CDR3 protein: ATSRVGGGADTQY
V gene: TRBV6-1; clone size: NA; CDR3 protein: ASSQSGANTEAF
V gene: TRBV5-1; clone size: many; CDR3 protein: ASSLDVGELGEQY
V gene: TRBV11-1; clone size: NA; CDR3 protein: ASSLALTPEAF
V gene: TRBV11-2; clone size: NA; CDR3 protein: ASSKAGSMNTEAF
V gene: TRBV24-1; clone size: NA; CDR3 protein: ATSVSPATNEKLF
V gene: TRBV7-8; clone size: NA; CDR3 protein: ASSLAGKGNYEQY
V gene: TRBV5-1; clone size: few; CDR3 protein: ASSLDRGVAKNIQY
V gene: TRBV30; clone size: NA; CDR3 protein: AWSVVFNTEAF
V gene: TRBV27; clone size: NA; CDR3 protein: ASSLTTGYRYGYT
V gene: TRBV12-3/TRBV12-4; clone size: many; CDR3 protein: ASSLAYDLDRQETQY
V gene: TRBV4-3; clone size: NA; CDR3 protein: ASSQGWEVSYEQY
V gene: TRBV20-1; clone size: few; CDR3 protein: SASTVTTNERLF
V gene: TRBV18; clone size: many; CDR3 protein: ASSPRQTNTEAF
V gene: TRBV3-1; clone size: NA; CDR3 protein: ASSQGTRYLH
V gene: TRBV7-2; clone size: NA; CDR3 protein: ASSRPRGGVEETQY
V gene: TRBV2; clone size: many; CDR3 protein: ASSRTRSTRSSGNTIY
V gene: TRBV4-2; clone size: NA; CDR3 protein: ASSPVDLLTEAF
V gene: TRBV12-3/TRBV12-4; clone size: NA; CDR3 protein: ASGTMTGGVGEQY
V gene: TRBV19; clone size: NA; CDR3 protein: ASSITAQRLYEQY
V gene: TRBV3-1; clone size: few; CDR3 protein: ASSQLRETQY
V gene: TRBV6-6; clone size: NA; CDR3 protein: ASSYSRDQGDTQY
V gene: TRBV27; clone size: many; CDR3 protein: VSGIAKNIQY
V gene: TRBV4-3; clone size: many; CDR3 protein: ASSQDSQGGREQY